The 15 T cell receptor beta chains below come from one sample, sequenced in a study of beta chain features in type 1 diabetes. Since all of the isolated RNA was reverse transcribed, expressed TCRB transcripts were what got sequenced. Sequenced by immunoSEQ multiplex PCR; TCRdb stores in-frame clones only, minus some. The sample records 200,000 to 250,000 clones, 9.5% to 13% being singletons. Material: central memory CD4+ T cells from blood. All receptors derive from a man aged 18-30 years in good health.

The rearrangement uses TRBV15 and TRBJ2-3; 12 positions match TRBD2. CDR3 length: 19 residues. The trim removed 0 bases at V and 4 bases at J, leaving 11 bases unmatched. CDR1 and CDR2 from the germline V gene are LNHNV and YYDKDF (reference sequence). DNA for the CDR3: TGTGCCACCAGCAGAGATCGGTGGCTAGCGGGAGGGGGCTCAGATACGCAGTATTTT. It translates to CATSRDRWLAGGGSDTQYF.

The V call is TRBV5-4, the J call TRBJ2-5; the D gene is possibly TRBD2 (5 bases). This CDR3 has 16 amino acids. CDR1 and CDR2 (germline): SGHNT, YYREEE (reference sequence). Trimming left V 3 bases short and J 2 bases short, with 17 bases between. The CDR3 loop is CASSSGGGNFQETQYF. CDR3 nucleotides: TGTGCCAGCAGCTCTGGAGGAGGAAACTTTCAAGAGACCCAGTACTTC.

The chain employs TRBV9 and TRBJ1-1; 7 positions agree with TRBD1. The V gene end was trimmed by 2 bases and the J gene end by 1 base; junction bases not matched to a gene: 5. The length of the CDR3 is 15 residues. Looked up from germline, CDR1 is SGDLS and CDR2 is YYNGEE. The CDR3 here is CASSVLGQANTEAFF. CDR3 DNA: TGTGCCAGCAGCGTTCTAGGACAGGCGAACACTGAAGCTTTCTTT.

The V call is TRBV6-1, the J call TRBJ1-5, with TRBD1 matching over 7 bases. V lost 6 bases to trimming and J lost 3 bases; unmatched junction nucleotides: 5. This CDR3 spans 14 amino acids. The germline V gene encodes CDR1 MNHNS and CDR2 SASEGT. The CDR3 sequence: CASRTGYPNQPQHF. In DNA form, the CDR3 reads TGTGCCAGCAGGACAGGGTACCCCAATCAGCCCCAGCATTTT.

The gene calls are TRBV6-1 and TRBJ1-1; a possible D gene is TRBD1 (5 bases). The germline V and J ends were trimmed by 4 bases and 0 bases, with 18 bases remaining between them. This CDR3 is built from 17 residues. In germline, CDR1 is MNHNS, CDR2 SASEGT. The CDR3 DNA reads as TGTGCCAGCAGTGCCCCAAGTGCCGGGGGATTGAACACTGAAGCTTTCTTT. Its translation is CASSAPSAGGLNTEAFF.

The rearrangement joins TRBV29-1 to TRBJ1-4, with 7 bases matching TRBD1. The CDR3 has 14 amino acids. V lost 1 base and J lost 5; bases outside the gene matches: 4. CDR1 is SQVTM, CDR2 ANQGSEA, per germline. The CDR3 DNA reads TGCAGCGTTGAAGGTCAGGGGGGAAATGAAAAACTGTTTTTT. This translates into CSVEGQGGNEKLFF.

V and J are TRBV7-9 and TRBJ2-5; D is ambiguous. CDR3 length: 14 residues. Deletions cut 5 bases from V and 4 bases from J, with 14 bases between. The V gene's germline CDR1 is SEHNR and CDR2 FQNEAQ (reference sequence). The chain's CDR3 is CASSPVNSRETQYF. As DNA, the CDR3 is TGTGCCAGCAGCCCGGTTAATAGCCGAGAGACCCAGTACTTC.

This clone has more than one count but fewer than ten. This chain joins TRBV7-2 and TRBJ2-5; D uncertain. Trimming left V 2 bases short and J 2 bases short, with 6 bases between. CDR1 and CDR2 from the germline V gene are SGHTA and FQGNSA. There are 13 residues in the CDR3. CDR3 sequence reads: CASSLNVQETQYF. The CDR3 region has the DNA TGTGCCAGCAGCTTAAATGTGCAAGAGACCCAGTACTTC.

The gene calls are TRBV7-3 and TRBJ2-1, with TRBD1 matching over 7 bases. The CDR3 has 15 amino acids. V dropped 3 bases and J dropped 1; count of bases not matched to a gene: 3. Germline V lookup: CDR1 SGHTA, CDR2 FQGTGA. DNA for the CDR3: TGTGCCAGCAGCTTCCTCAGGGGGTCCTACAATGAGCAGTTCTTC. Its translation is CASSFLRGSYNEQFF.

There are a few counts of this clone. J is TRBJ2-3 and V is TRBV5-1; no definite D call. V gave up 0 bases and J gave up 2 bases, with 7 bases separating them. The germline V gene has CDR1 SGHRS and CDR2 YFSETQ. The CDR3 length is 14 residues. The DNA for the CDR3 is TGCGCCAGCAGCTTGGGGCCGTCCACAGATACGCAGTATTTT. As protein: CASSLGPSTDTQYF. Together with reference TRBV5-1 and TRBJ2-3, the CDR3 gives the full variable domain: KAGVTQTPRYLIKTRGQQVTLSCSPISGHRSVSWYQQTPGQGLQFLFEYFSETQRNKGNFPGRFSGRQFSNSRSEMNVSTLELGDSALYLCASSLGPSTDTQYFGPGTRLTVL.

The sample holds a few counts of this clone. CDR3 in DNA: TGTGCCAGCAGCTTTGAGTACCAAGAGACCCAGTACTTC. This codes for CASSFEYQETQYF. The chain uses TRBV5-4 and TRBJ2-5, with D uncertain. Germline lookup yields CDR1 SGHNT and CDR2 YYREEE (reference sequence). The CDR3 covers 13 residues. The V end was cut by 2 bases, the J end by 0 bases, with 5 bases between.

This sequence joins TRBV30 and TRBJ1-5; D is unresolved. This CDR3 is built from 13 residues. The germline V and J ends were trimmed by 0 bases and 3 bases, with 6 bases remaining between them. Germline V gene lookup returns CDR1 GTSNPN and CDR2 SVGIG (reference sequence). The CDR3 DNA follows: TGTGCCTGGAGTGTACAGTACAATCAGCCCCAGCATTTT. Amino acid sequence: CAWSVQYNQPQHF.

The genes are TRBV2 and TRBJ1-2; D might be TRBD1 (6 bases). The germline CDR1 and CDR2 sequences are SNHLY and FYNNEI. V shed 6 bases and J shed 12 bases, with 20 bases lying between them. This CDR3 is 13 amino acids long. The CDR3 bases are TGTGCCAGCAGCCTTAGACAGGCACGAGGCCACACCTTC. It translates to CASSLRQARGHTF.

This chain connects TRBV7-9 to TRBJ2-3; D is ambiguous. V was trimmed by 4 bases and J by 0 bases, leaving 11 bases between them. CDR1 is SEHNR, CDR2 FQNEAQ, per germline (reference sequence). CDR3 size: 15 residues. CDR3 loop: CASSSRLTSTDTQYF. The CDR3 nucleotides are TGTGCCAGCAGCTCCCGACTGACTAGCACAGATACGCAGTATTTT.

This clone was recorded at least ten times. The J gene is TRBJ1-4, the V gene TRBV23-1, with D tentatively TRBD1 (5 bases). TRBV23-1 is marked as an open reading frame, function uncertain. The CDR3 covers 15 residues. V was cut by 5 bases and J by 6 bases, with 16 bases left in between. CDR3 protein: CASSSTPPGDEKLFF. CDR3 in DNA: TGCGCCAGCAGTTCAACCCCCCCGGGGGATGAAAAACTGTTTTTT.